Here is one TCR beta chain with its context. The data belong to a study of blood T cell repertoires in COVID-19. Whole-study context: The United States, Italy and Spain were the sources of the acute and convalescent COVID-19 samples. T cells, B-cell-depleted T cells, or PBMCs supplied cDNA or gDNA.

CDR1 is KGHDR and CDR2 is SFDVKD in the germline V gene. Unmatched junction bases numbered 9, after V lost 0 bases and J lost 4 bases. The CDR3 is made up of 18 amino acids. Profiling relied on immunoSEQ multiplex PCR, and the TCRdb table lists in-frame clones only, not all of them. The sample carries around 140,000 clones, 80% to 90% recorded once. A Seattle source enrolled patients during active infection and followed them longitudinally. The gene calls are TRBV24-1 and TRBJ1-2; 11 nucleotides agree with TRBD1. Sequenced input: peripheral blood. The clonotype comes from a man aged 18 to 35 with COVID-19, enrolled during active disease. The CDR3, as DNA: TGTGCCACCAGTGATTTGAAAGCGGGACAGGGGGGATTCTATGGCTACACCTTC. The encoded protein is CATSDLKAGQGGFYGYTF.